This T cell receptor (beta chain) stems from a study of T cells after yellow fever vaccination. Germline values: CDR1 GTSNPN, CDR2 SVGIG (reference sequence). V lost 3 bases, J lost 0 bases, and 8 bases lay in between. CDR3 length equals 14 residues. In this sample, this clonotype turned up a few times. One entry per CDR3 protein results from TCRdb running MiXCR on the 5' RACE reads. This sample has about 300,000 distinct CDR3 sequences, with roughly 8.7% found just once. The chain uses TRBV30 and TRBJ1-4; no firm D call. The receptor was isolated from a man aged 18 to 30 who received the YFV17D yellow fever vaccine. This material consisted of CD4+ T cells sorted from PBMCs, taken 5 days after the yellow fever booster vaccination. The chain's CDR3 is CAWSQKATNEKLFF. Written as DNA, the CDR3 is TGTGCCTGGAGCCAGAAAGCAACTAATGAAAAACTGTTTTTT.